Listed below are T cell receptor beta chains from one sample, sequenced in a study of blood T cell repertoires in COVID-19. The data were produced by immunoSEQ multiplex PCR, yet TCRdb's version contains in-frame clones alone and is incomplete. Of 130,000 to 150,000 clones in the sample, more than 70% are singletons; the top ten hold 2.3%. Sequencing was performed on peripheral blood. The receptors here all came from a human donor in a cohort sampled during active COVID-19. The CDR3 runs from the conserved cysteine through the conserved F or W. A D gene is named only where the DNA matches it firmly. Clone size appears in some rows only: once, few, many, or a class for an expanded clone.

v_gene: TRBV19; d_gene: -; abundance: -; j_gene: TRBJ1-3; CDR3nt: TGTGCCAGCTCCCCGGACAGCTTCGCTCTGGAAACCACCATATATTTT; CDR3aa: CASSPDSFALETTIYF
v_gene: TRBV5-5; d_gene: TRBD1; abundance: -; j_gene: TRBJ2-1; CDR3nt: TGTGCCAGCAGCTTGGGTCCCGGGACAGGTTCCTACAATGAGCAGTTCTTC; CDR3aa: CASSLGPGTGSYNEQFF
v_gene: TRBV24-1; d_gene: TRBD2; abundance: -; j_gene: TRBJ2-2; CDR3nt: TGTGCCACCTTAGCGGGGGCGAACACCGGGGAGCTGTTTTTT; CDR3aa: CATLAGANTGELFF
v_gene: TRBV4-1; d_gene: -; abundance: -; j_gene: TRBJ2-3; CDR3nt: TGCGCCAGCAGCCAGTCTAGAACTAGCACAGATACGCAGTATTTT; CDR3aa: CASSQSRTSTDTQYF
v_gene: TRBV30; d_gene: -; abundance: -; j_gene: TRBJ2-7; CDR3nt: TGTGCCTGGAGTCCTGTTAGCTCCTACGAGCAGTACTTC; CDR3aa: CAWSPVSSYEQYF
v_gene: TRBV19; d_gene: -; abundance: once; j_gene: TRBJ1-6; CDR3nt: TGTGCCAGTACCACCATTTGGGGCAGTAATTCACCCCTCCACTTT; CDR3aa: CASTTIWGSNSPLHF
v_gene: TRBV6-2/TRBV6-3; d_gene: TRBD1; abundance: once; j_gene: TRBJ2-3; CDR3nt: TGTGCCAGCAGTTATCCACCGGGACAGGTGGCAGATACGCAGTATTTT; CDR3aa: CASSYPPGQVADTQYF
v_gene: TRBV5-1; d_gene: -; abundance: -; j_gene: TRBJ2-3; CDR3nt: TGCGCCAGCAGCTTGGGGGTACAGAGCACAGATACGCAGTATTTT; CDR3aa: CASSLGVQSTDTQYF
v_gene: TRBV5-1; d_gene: TRBD2; abundance: -; j_gene: TRBJ2-7; CDR3nt: TGCGCCAGCAGCCGGACTAGCGGGGGATACGAGCAGTACTTC; CDR3aa: CASSRTSGGYEQYF
v_gene: TRBV9; d_gene: -; abundance: -; j_gene: TRBJ1-4; CDR3nt: TGTGCCAGCAGCGTAGCTGTTACCGCAGGTGAAAAACTGTTTTTT; CDR3aa: CASSVAVTAGEKLFF
v_gene: TRBV9; d_gene: TRBD2; abundance: -; j_gene: TRBJ2-1; CDR3nt: TGTGCCAGTTCAATACTAGCGGGGGGGCTCTACAATGAGCAGTTCTTC; CDR3aa: CASSILAGGLYNEQFF